These 17 T cell receptor beta chains were sequenced from one sample in a study of CD8 T cells in Susac syndrome. An input of roughly 0.5 to 1 ug of RNA was subjected to reverse transcription using random hexamers. In TCRdb, the immunoSEQ multiplex PCR reads were re-called with MiXCR into one record per CDR3 protein. Among roughly 200,000 distinct CDR3 sequences, 90% to 95% were seen once, and the ten largest hold around 0.1%. The specimen sequenced was CD4+ T cells from PBMCs. The receptors derive from a human donor with Susac syndrome.

This chain joins TRBV7-2 and TRBJ2-7, with no clear D. The CDR3 length is 15 residues. Trimming left V 0 bases short and J 1 base short, with 10 bases between. Germline-derived CDR1 and CDR2 are SGHTA and FQGNSA. CDR3 nucleotide sequence: TGTGCCAGCAGCTTAGCAGGATCCGCTTCCTACGAGCAGTACTTC. Translating it yields CASSLAGSASYEQYF.

The chain has TRBV12-3 or TRBV12-4 and TRBJ2-1; D gene uncertain. The length of the CDR3 is 13 residues. The V end was cut by 3 bases, the J end by 9 bases, with 12 bases between. The CDR3 spells CASSLEYRGEQFF. The CDR3 region has the DNA TGTGCCAGCAGTTTGGAGTATCGCGGTGAGCAGTTCTTC.

This clonotype has just one count. The chain couples TRBV3-1 to TRBJ2-3; the D is unclear. The CDR3 is 15 amino acids. In germline, CDR1 is LGHDT, CDR2 YNNKEL (reference sequence). V shed 4 bases and J shed 2 bases, with 13 bases lying between them. DNA for the CDR3: TGTGCCAGCAGCCTGACGGGTAGCCACACAGATACGCAGTATTTT. Translation: CASSLTGSHTDTQYF.

The rearrangement joins TRBV5-1 to TRBJ1-1; the D is unclear. CDR3 length equals 14 residues. V lost 4 bases to trimming and J lost 5 bases, with 15 bases between them. Germline loops: CDR1 SGHRS, CDR2 YFSETQ. The CDR3 here is CASSITRGATEAFF. The CDR3 coding sequence is TGCGCCAGCAGCATTACACGCGGAGCGACTGAAGCTTTCTTT.

The V call is TRBV19, the J call TRBJ2-2; 11 nucleotides align to TRBD2. The germline V gene encodes CDR1 LNHDA and CDR2 SQIVND (reference sequence). The CDR3 is 15 amino acids. V shed 7 bases and J 4 bases; nucleotides not matched to a gene: 5. DNA for the CDR3: TGTGCCAGTACCAATAGCGGGAGGGTCACCGGGGAGCTGTTTTTT. This encodes CASTNSGRVTGELFF.

This chain links TRBV25-1 with TRBJ2-1, with TRBD1 matching 8 bases. The V segment lost 1 base and the J segment 0 bases; nucleotides outside the gene matches: 5. CDR3 size: 17 residues. Germline V lookup: CDR1 MGHDK, CDR2 SYGVNS. CDR3 nucleotide sequence: TGTGCCAGCAGTGAATCCCCAGGGGGCAGCTCCTACAATGAGCAGTTCTTC. It specifies CASSESPGGSSYNEQFF.

The chain carries TRBV7-2 and TRBJ1-1; 9 nucleotides line up with TRBD1. V gave up 6 bases and J gave up 10 bases; unmatched junction bases: 9. Looked up from germline, CDR1 is SGHTA and CDR2 is FQGNSA. The CDR3 consists of 13 residues. The CDR3 loop reads CASRQTGGGPAFF. DNA of the CDR3: TGTGCCAGCAGACAGACAGGGGGTGGTCCAGCTTTCTTT.

The table lists this clonotype with a count of one. V gene TRBV9 combines with J gene TRBJ2-7, with TRBD2 matching over 9 bases. The germline CDR1 and CDR2 sequences are SGDLS and YYNGEE. The CDR3 is made up of 15 amino acids. V dropped 4 bases and J dropped 4; count of bases not matched to a gene: 9. The DNA of the CDR3 is TGTGCCAGCAGCCCAAAGACTAGCGGAAAATACGAGCAGTACTTC. This codes for CASSPKTSGKYEQYF. Full variable domain (rest looked up from reference TRBV9 and TRBJ2-7): DSGVTQTPKHLITATGQRVTLRCSPRSGDLSVYWYQQSLDQGLQFLIQYYNGEERAKGNILERFSAQQFPDLHSELNLSSLELGDSALYFCASSPKTSGKYEQYFGPGTRLTVT.

The chain recombines TRBV12-3 or TRBV12-4 with TRBJ2-6; D possibly corresponds to TRBD2 (6 bases). This CDR3 contains 15 residues. The V end lost 3 bases, the J end lost 4 bases, and 10 bases lay between the germline ends. CDR3 in amino acids: CASSLEGTGANVLTF. The CDR3 DNA reads as TGTGCCAGCAGTTTGGAGGGGACCGGGGCCAACGTCCTGACTTTC.

The genes are TRBV9 and TRBJ1-1, with D perhaps TRBD1 (5 bases). This CDR3 has 15 residues. V shed 0 bases and J shed 5 bases, with 14 bases lying between them. The germline CDR1 and CDR2 sequences are SGDLS and YYNGEE. The CDR3 sequence: CASSVASGGDTEAFF. CDR3 bases: TGTGCCAGCAGCGTAGCTTCGGGGGGTGATACTGAAGCTTTCTTT.

This rearrangement joins TRBV14 to TRBJ2-1, with a possible D match to TRBD2 (5 bases). The CDR3 loop spans 16 amino acids. The germline gives CDR1 SGHDN, CDR2 FVKESK. The V end was cut by 6 bases, the J end by 3 bases, with 18 bases between. Here the CDR3 reads CASSLMQLAGYNEQFF. Here the CDR3 DNA reads TGTGCCAGCAGTCTCATGCAGCTAGCAGGCTACAATGAGCAGTTCTTC.

J is TRBJ1-5 and V is TRBV27, with 7 bases that match TRBD1. CDR1 and CDR2 from the germline V gene are MNHEY and SMNVEV (reference sequence). V lost 2 bases and J lost 4; bases outside the gene matches: 5. The CDR3 consists of 15 residues. The CDR3 nucleotides are TGTGCCAGCAGTTTAGAGGGGGCGAGGAATCAGCCCCAGCATTTT. This sequence encodes CASSLEGARNQPQHF.

V and J are TRBV5-4 and TRBJ2-5; no reliable D call. There are 12 residues in the CDR3. Trimming pared 0 bases from V and 10 bases from J, leaving 10 bases between. The germline gives CDR1 SGHNT, CDR2 YYREEE (reference sequence). The CDR3 nucleotides read TGTGCCAGCAGCTTGGCCAGTGGGGTCCAGTACTTC. Encoded protein: CASSLASGVQYF.

The rearrangement links TRBV19 to TRBJ2-5, with TRBD1 matching over 9 bases. CDR1 and CDR2 (germline): LNHDA, SQIVND (reference sequence). After removal of 4 bases from V and 6 bases from J, the junction contained 9 bases not matched to a gene. There are 15 residues in the CDR3. CDR3 nucleotide sequence: TGTGCCAGTAGTACCTACCCGGGACAGGGACAGACCCAGTACTTC. Protein: CASSTYPGQGQTQYF.

The rearrangement joins TRBV7-2 to TRBJ2-7; TRBD2 is a possible D gene (5 bases). The CDR3 loop spans 16 amino acids. Trimming left V 5 bases short and J 4 bases short, with 21 bases between. In germline, CDR1 is SGHTA, CDR2 FQGNSA. The CDR3 bases are TGTGCCAGCAGCCCGTCAGGTGGAGGAGGAAAGTACGAGCAGTACTTC. This codes for CASSPSGGGGKYEQYF.

This clonotype came up once. The chain uses TRBV19 and TRBJ2-6; weak D call: TRBD1 (6 bases). Deletions cut 1 base from V and 0 bases from J, with 10 bases between. The germline V gene encodes CDR1 LNHDA and CDR2 SQIVND (reference sequence). This CDR3 has 17 amino acids. The DNA of the CDR3 is TGTGCCAGTAGTATAGGCCAAGGGGGCTCTGGGGCCAACGTCCTGACTTTC. Amino acids: CASSIGQGGSGANVLTF.

The CDR3 protein is CASSLGLAGGVKTDTQYF. CDR3 nucleotides: TGCGCCAGCAGCTTGGGACTAGCGGGGGGGGTCAAGACAGATACGCAGTATTTT. The V gene is TRBV5-1, the J gene TRBJ2-3; TRBD2 matches at 14 bases. The germline CDR1 and CDR2 sequences are SGHRS and YFSETQ. V was clipped by 0 bases and J by 3 bases; unmatched bases: 6. The CDR3 loop spans 18 amino acids. The complete variable domain, with remaining parts taken from reference TRBV5-1 and TRBJ2-3, reads KAGVTQTPRYLIKTRGQQVTLSCSPISGHRSVSWYQQTPGQGLQFLFEYFSETQRNKGNFPGRFSGRQFSNSRSEMNVSTLELGDSALYLCASSLGLAGGVKTDTQYFGPGTRLTVL.